The rows below give T cell receptor beta chains drawn from one sample of a study of response to subunit inactivated influenza vaccine. TCRdb re-called the RT-PCR reads with MiXCR, one entry per CDR3 protein. This table holds 150,000 to 200,000 distinct CDR3 sequences, about a tenth found once. The sequencing used non-naive T cells sorted from PBMCs, collected roughly 48 days after vaccination. The receptors here all came from a man aged 50 or older who received an inactivated influenza vaccine. Both conserved end residues are part of each CDR3. The D gene is left open where the match is weak. Rows may omit the clone size; those that give it use once, few, many or a size class.

CASREMGEANYGYTF	TGTGCCAGCAGAGAAATGGGGGAAGCTAACTATGGCTACACCTTC	.	TRBJ1-2	TRBV28	few
CATQAGTGNQPQHF	TGTGCCACGCAGGCCGGGACAGGCAATCAGCCCCAGCATTTT	TRBD1	TRBJ1-5	TRBV10-3	many
CASSPTNGLVNTEAFF	TGTGCCAGCTCACCGACGAATGGTCTCGTGAACACTGAAGCTTTCTTT	.	TRBJ1-1	TRBV18	few
CASSQDRLAGGNEQFF	TGTGCCAGCAGCCAAGATCGGTTAGCGGGGGGGAATGAGCAGTTCTTC	TRBD2	TRBJ2-1	TRBV4-2	.
CASSLLGEKLFF	TGTGCCAGCAGCTTATTGGGTGAAAAACTGTTTTTT	.	TRBJ1-4	TRBV7-9	few
CASSLGGSTEAFF	TGTGCCAGCAGTCTAGGGGGCAGCACTGAAGCTTTCTTT	TRBD1	TRBJ1-1	TRBV6-1	few
CASSKAGSGDTQYF	TGTGCCAGCAGCAAGGCGGGATCGGGGGATACGCAGTATTTT	.	TRBJ2-3	TRBV9	many
CASSLPDSQSSYEQYF	TGTGCCAGCAGCTTACCGGACAGCCAAAGCTCCTACGAGCAGTACTTC	.	TRBJ2-7	TRBV11-2	few
CATSWRLGSPQHF	TGTGCCACCAGCTGGCGCCTAGGTTCGCCCCAGCATTTT	.	TRBJ1-5	TRBV15	many
CASSPKDEQFF	TGTGCCAGCAGCCCTAAGGATGAGCAGTTCTTC	.	TRBJ2-1	TRBV28	few
CASSQNDPWGRPSYEQYF	TGCGCCAGCAGCCAAAATGACCCATGGGGGAGGCCTTCCTACGAGCAGTACTTC	.	TRBJ2-7	TRBV4-1	few
CASSLPFRISGANVLTF	TGTGCCAGCAGCTTACCTTTCCGAATTTCTGGGGCCAACGTCCTGACTTTC	.	TRBJ2-6	TRBV11-2	few
CSARESGAGFNQPQHF	TGCAGTGCCAGGGAGTCTGGGGCAGGTTTCAATCAGCCCCAGCATTTT	.	TRBJ1-5	TRBV20-1	many
CSVEGLAGGGGEQFF	TGCAGCGTTGAAGGGCTAGCGGGAGGAGGTGGTGAGCAGTTCTTC	TRBD2	TRBJ2-1	TRBV29-1	many
CSARDPLSWTGSNEKLFF	TGCAGTGCTAGAGATCCCTTATCTTGGACGGGCAGCAATGAAAAACTGTTTTTT	.	TRBJ1-4	TRBV20-1	.
CASSLNQGHSYEQYF	TGTGCCAGCAGCTTAAACCAGGGGCACTCCTACGAGCAGTACTTC	.	TRBJ2-7	TRBV11-2	few
CASSLGTLAKNIQYF	TGTGCCAGCAGCCTAGGGACACTAGCCAAAAACATTCAGTACTTC	.	TRBJ2-4	TRBV3-1	.
CASSSPASGRPNEQFF	TGTGCCAGCAGCTCTCCAGCTAGCGGGAGACCCAATGAGCAGTTCTTC	TRBD2	TRBJ2-1	TRBV7-9	.
CASSSGLAGAQYF	TGTGCCAGCAGTTCGGGACTAGCGGGGGCACAGTACTTC	TRBD2	TRBJ2-7	TRBV6-5	.
CASSSRTSGGLRSETQYF	TGTGCCAGCAGCAGCCGGACTAGCGGGGGACTCCGCAGCGAGACCCAGTACTTC	TRBD2	TRBJ2-5	TRBV5-6	.
CSVTGQGAGTSGYEQYF	TGCAGCGTTACCGGACAGGGTGCGGGGACTAGCGGCTACGAGCAGTACTTC	TRBD2	TRBJ2-7	TRBV29-1	many
CASSTGQFTDTQYF	TGTGCCAGCAGCACGGGACAGTTCACAGATACGCAGTATTTT	TRBD1	TRBJ2-3	TRBV7-2	few
CASSYPPGTGGITEAFF	TGTGCCAGCAGTTACCCACCGGGGACAGGGGGCATCACTGAAGCTTTCTTT	TRBD1	TRBJ1-1	TRBV6-5	few
CASSQDGFNKGEQFF	TGTGCCAGCAGCCAAGATGGCTTCAACAAGGGTGAGCAGTTCTTC	.	TRBJ2-1	TRBV4-2	.
CSADETGGNYEQYF	TGCAGTGCCGACGAGACAGGGGGGAATTACGAGCAGTACTTC	TRBD1	TRBJ2-7	TRBV20-1	.
CASSLVRVDRADEQFF	TGTGCCAGCAGTTTGGTCCGCGTCGACAGGGCAGATGAGCAGTTCTTC	TRBD1	TRBJ2-1	TRBV27	many
CAIAGESKNIQYF	TGTGCCATCGCTGGAGAGAGCAAAAACATTCAGTACTTC	.	TRBJ2-4	TRBV10-3	.
CASSQDFLETDTQYF	TGCGCCAGCAGCCAAGACTTCCTTGAGACAGATACGCAGTATTTT	.	TRBJ2-3	TRBV4-3	few
CASSQDTRNTGELFF	TGCGCCAGCAGCCAGGACACTAGGAACACCGGGGAGCTGTTTTTT	.	TRBJ2-2	TRBV4-3	few
CASSLPSGRAGGEQFF	TGTGCCAGCAGCTTACCTAGCGGGAGGGCCGGGGGTGAGCAGTTCTTC	TRBD2	TRBJ2-1	TRBV7-9	many
CASSPGGGRINSPLHF	TGTGCCAGCAGCCCCGGTGGGGGACGGATTAATTCACCCCTCCACTTT	.	TRBJ1-6	TRBV28	few
CATSHPQGDETQYF	TGTGCCACCAGCCACCCCCAAGGGGACGAGACCCAGTACTTC	.	TRBJ2-5	TRBV24-1	few
CASSLPGQGADTQYF	TGCGCCAGCAGCCTACCGGGACAGGGGGCAGATACGCAGTATTTT	TRBD1	TRBJ2-3	TRBV5-1	.
CASSSMRTSGYEQYF	TGTGCCAGCAGTTCGATGAGGACTAGCGGATACGAGCAGTACTTC	TRBD2	TRBJ2-7	TRBV28	few
CATSDFTQGAGELFF	TGTGCCACCAGTGATTTTACGCAGGGGGCCGGGGAGCTGTTTTTT	TRBD1	TRBJ2-2	TRBV24-1	few
CASSYSGIQETQYF	TGTGCCAGCAGTTACTCAGGGATACAAGAGACCCAGTACTTC	.	TRBJ2-5	TRBV6-2/TRBV6-3	few
CASTRRLNEKLFF	TGTGCCAGCACTCGTCGTCTTAATGAAAAACTGTTTTTT	.	TRBJ1-4	TRBV5-6	.
CASSLRTGGGYEQYF	TGTGCCAGCAGTTTACGGACAGGGGGAGGCTACGAGCAGTACTTC	TRBD1	TRBJ2-7	TRBV12-3/TRBV12-4	few
CASSLPGTIQYF	TGTGCCAGCAGTTTACCCGGGACTATTCAGTACTTC	.	TRBJ2-4	TRBV28	many
CASSVDGRPGGEQYF	TGTGCCAGCAGCGTAGACGGGAGGCCTGGGGGGGAGCAGTACTTC	TRBD2	TRBJ2-7	TRBV9	.
CASSPTGTGGETQYF	TGTGCCAGCAGCCCGACCGGGACAGGGGGAGAGACCCAGTACTTC	TRBD1	TRBJ2-5	TRBV5-5	.
CASSPPRLAGTGELFF	TGTGCCAGCAGCCCACCGCGGCTAGCGGGGACCGGGGAGCTGTTTTTT	TRBD2	TRBJ2-2	TRBV7-8	.
CTSNKDRRSYNSPLHF	TGCACCTCAAACAAGGACCGCCGCTCCTATAATTCACCCCTCCACTTT	.	TRBJ1-6	TRBV20-1	.
CASSPSEATNTEAFF	TGTGCCAGCAGTCCCTCGGAGGCCACGAACACTGAAGCTTTCTTT	.	TRBJ1-1	TRBV12-3/TRBV12-4	.